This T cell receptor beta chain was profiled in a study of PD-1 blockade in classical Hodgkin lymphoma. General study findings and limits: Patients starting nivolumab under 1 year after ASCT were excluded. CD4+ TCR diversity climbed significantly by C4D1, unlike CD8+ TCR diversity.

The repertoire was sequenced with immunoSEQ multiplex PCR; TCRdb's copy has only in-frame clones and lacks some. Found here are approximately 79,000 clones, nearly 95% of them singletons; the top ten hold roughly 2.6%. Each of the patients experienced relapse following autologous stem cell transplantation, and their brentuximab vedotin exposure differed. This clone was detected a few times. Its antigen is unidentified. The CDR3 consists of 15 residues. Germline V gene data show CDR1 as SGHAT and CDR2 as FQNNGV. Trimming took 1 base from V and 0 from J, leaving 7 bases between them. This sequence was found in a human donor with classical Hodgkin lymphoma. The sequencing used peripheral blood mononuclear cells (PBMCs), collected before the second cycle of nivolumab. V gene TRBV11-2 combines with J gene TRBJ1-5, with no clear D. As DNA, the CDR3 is TGTGCCAGCAGCTTAGGGCAGAATAGCAATCAGCCCCAGCATTTT. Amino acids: CASSLGQNSNQPQHF.